This T cell receptor beta chain came from a study of T cells after yellow fever vaccination. V lost 1 base to trimming and J lost 5 bases, with 6 bases between them. CDR1 and CDR2 (germline): SGHTA, FQGTGA. The CDR3 extends over 13 amino acids. This clonotype has a count of ten or more. UMIs and a universal primer site were added when TCR cDNA was made by 5'RACE template switching. TCRdb itself ran the 5' RACE reads through MiXCR, one entry per CDR3 protein. Found here are fewer than 450,000 distinct CDR3 sequences, 8.1% of them singletons; the top ten hold 17%. The starting material was PBMCs, obtained about 41 days after the first yellow fever vaccination. The J gene is TRBJ1-5, the V gene TRBV7-3; D uncertain. This sequence originates from a man between 18 and 29 years old who received the YFV17D yellow fever vaccine. The CDR3, as DNA: TGTGCCAGCAGCTTAAGTCCGGATCAGCCCCAGCATTTT. Protein: CASSLSPDQPQHF.